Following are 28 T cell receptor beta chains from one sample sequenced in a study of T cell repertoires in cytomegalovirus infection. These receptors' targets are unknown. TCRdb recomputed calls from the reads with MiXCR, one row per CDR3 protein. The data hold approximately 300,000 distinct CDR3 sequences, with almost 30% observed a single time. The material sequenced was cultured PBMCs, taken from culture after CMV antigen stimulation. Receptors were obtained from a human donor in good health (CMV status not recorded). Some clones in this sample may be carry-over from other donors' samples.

CDR3 region: CASSLAPGQHYEQYF. CDR3 bases: TGTGCCAGCAGTCTAGCCCCGGGACAGCACTACGAGCAGTACTTC. V gene TRBV28 combines with J gene TRBJ2-7; 7 bases fit TRBD1. Germline CDR1 is MDHEN and CDR2 is SYDVKM. This CDR3 has 15 residues. With V trimmed by 5 bases and J by 3 bases, 10 bases remained unmatched. Filled out from reference TRBV28 and TRBJ2-7, the complete variable domain reads DVKVTQSSRYLVKRTGEKVFLECVQDMDHENMFWYRQDPGLGLRLIYFSYDVKMKEKGDIPEGYSVSREKKERFSLILESASTNQTSMYLCASSLAPGQHYEQYFGPGTRLTVT.

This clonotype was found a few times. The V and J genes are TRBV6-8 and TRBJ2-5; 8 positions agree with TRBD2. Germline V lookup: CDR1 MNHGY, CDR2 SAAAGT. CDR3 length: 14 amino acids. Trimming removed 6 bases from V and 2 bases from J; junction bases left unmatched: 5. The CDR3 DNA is TGTGCCAGCAGATTACTAGCGGCACAAGAGACCCAGTACTTC. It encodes CASRLLAAQETQYF.

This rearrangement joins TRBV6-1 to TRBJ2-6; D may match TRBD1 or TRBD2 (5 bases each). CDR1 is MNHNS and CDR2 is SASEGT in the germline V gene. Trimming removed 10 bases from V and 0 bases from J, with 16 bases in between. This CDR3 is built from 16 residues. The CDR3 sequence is CATQKGRPSGANVLTF. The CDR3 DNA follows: TGTGCCACCCAAAAGGGACGCCCCTCTGGGGCCAACGTCCTGACTTTC.

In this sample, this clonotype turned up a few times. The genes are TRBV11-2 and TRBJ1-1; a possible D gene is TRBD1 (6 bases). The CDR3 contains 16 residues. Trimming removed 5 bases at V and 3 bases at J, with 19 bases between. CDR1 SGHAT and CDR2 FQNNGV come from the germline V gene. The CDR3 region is CASSLKYRVRDTEAFF. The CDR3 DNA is TGTGCCAGCAGCCTCAAATACAGGGTTCGGGACACTGAAGCTTTCTTT.

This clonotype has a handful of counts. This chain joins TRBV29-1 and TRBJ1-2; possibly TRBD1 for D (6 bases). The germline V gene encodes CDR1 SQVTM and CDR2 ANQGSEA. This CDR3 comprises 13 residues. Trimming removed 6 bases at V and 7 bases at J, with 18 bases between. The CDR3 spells CSVSFGRGGGYTF. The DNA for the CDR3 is TGCAGCGTATCCTTCGGCAGGGGCGGTGGCTACACCTTC.

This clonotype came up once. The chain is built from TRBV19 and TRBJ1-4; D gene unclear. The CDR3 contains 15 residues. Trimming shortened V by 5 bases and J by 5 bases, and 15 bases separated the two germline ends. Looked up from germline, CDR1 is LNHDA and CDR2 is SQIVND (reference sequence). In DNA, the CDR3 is TGTGCCAGTAGTCTTCAGCCAGGAGTCAATGAAAAACTGTTTTTT. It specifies CASSLQPGVNEKLFF.

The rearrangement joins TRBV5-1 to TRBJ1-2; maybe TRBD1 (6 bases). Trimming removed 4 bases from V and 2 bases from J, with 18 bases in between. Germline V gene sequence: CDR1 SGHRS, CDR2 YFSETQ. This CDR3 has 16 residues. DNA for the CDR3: TGCGCCAGCAGCCAAAGACAGGCGCAACACAACTATGGCTACACCTTC. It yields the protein CASSQRQAQHNYGYTF.

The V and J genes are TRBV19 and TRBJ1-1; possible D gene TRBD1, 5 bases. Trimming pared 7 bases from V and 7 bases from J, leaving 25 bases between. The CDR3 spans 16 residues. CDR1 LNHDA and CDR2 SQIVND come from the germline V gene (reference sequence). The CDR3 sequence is CASTLPARTQGGEAFF. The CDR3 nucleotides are TGTGCCAGTACCCTCCCAGCGAGGACTCAGGGCGGTGAAGCTTTCTTT.

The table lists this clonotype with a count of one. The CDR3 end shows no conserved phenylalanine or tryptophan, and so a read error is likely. CDR3 nucleotide sequence: TGTGCCAGCAGCTTACCGAATTCACCCCTCCACGTT. It yields the protein CASSLPNSPLHV. This chain joins TRBV11-3 and TRBJ1-6, with unresolved D. The CDR3 runs 12 residues. Per germline, CDR1 SGHNT and CDR2 YENEEA. The V and J ends lost 2 bases and 7 bases respectively, with 3 bases between them.

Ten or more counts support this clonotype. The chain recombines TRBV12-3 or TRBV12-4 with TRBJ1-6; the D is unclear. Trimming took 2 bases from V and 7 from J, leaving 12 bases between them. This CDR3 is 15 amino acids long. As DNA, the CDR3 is TGTGCCAGCAGTTTAAGCGGCAATGAAAATTCACCCCTCCACTTT. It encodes CASSLSGNENSPLHF.

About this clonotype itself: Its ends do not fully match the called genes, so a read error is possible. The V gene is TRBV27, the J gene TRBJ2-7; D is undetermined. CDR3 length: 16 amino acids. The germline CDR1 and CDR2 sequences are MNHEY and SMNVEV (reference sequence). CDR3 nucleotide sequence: TGTGCCAGCAGTTTATTGGCAGTCGGTCCCACCTACGAGGAGTACTTC. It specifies CASSLLAVGPTYEEYF.

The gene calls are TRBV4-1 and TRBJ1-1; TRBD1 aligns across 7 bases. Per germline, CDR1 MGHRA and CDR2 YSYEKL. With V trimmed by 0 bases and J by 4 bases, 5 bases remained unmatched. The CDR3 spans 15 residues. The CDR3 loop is CASSQDQGGLTEAFF. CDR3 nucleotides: TGCGCCAGCAGCCAAGACCAGGGGGGACTCACTGAAGCTTTCTTT.

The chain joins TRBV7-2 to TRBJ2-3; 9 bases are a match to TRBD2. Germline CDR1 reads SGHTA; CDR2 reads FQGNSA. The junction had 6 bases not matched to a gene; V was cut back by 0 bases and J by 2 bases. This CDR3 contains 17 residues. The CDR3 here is CASSLAWREGITDTQYF. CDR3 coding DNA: TGTGCCAGCAGCTTAGCTTGGCGGGAGGGGATCACAGATACGCAGTATTTT.

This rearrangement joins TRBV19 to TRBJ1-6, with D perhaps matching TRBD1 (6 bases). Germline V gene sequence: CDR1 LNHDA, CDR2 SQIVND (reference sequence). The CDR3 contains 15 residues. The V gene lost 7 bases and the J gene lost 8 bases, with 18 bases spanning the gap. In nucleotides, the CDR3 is TGTGCCAGTAAGCTCCGAACAGGGTTTGATTCACCCCTCCACTTT. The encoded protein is CASKLRTGFDSPLHF.

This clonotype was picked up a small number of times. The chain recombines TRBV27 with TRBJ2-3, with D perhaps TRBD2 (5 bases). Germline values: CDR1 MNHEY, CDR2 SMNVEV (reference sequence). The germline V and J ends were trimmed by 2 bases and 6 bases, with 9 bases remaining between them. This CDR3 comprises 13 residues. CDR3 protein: CASSLTSADTQYF. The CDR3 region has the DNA TGTGCCAGCAGTTTAACTAGTGCGGATACGCAGTATTTT.

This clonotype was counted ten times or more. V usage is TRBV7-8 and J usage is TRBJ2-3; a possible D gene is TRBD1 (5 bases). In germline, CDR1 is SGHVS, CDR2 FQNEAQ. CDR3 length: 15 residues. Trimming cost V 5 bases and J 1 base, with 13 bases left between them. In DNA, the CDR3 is TGTGCCAGCAGCCCAACTGGGGCGGGCACAGATACGCAGTATTTT. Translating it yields CASSPTGAGTDTQYF.

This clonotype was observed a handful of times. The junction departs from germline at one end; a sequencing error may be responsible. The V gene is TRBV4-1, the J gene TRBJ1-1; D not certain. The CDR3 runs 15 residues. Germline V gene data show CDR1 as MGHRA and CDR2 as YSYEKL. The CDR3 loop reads CASSQDPQVGTEAFF. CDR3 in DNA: TGTGCCAGCAGCCAAGATCCCCAGGTGGGGACTGAAGCTTTCTTT.

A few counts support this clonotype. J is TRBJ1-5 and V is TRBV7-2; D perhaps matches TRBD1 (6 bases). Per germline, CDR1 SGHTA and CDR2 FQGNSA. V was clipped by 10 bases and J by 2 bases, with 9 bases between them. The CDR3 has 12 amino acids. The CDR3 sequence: CAIGGGNQPQHF. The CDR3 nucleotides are TGTGCCATAGGGGGGGGCAATCAGCCCCAGCATTTT.

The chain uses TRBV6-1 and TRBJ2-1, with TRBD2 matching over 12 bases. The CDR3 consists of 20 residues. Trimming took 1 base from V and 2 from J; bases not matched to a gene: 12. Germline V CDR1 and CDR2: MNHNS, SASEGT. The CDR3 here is CASSEEDAGLAGGPYNEQFF. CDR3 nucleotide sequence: TGTGCCAGCAGTGAAGAGGACGCTGGGCTAGCGGGAGGGCCCTACAATGAGCAGTTCTTC.

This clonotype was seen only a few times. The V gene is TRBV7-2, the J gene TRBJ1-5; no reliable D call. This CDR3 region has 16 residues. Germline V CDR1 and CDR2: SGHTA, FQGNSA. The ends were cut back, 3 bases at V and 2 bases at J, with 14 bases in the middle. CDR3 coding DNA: TGTGCCAGCAGCTTGGCGGGCCCCCCGGGCAATCAGCCCCAGCATTTT. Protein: CASSLAGPPGNQPQHF.

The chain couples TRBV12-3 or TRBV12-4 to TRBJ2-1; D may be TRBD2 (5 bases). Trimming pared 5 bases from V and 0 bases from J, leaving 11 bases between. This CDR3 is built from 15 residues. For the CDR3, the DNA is TGTGCCAGCAGTGCGGGTGCTAGCTCCTACAATGAGCAGTTCTTC. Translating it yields CASSAGASSYNEQFF.

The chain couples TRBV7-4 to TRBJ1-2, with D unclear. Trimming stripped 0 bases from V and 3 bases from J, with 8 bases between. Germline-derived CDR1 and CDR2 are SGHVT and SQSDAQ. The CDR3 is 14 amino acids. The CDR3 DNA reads TGTGCCAGCAGCTTAGCCAGTACGGACTATGGCTACACCTTC. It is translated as CASSLASTDYGYTF.

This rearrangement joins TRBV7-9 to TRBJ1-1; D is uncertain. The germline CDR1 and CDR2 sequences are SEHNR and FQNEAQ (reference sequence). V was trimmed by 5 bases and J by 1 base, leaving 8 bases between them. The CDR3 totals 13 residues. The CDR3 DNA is TGTGCCAGCAGCGGGGAGTGGAACACTGAAGCTTTCTTT. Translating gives CASSGEWNTEAFF.

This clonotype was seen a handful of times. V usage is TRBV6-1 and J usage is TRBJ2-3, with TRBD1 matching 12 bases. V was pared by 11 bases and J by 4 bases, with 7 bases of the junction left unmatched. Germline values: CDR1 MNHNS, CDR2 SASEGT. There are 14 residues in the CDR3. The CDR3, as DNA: TGTGCCGCCCGGGACAGGGGGCCCGCAGATACGCAGTATTTT. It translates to CAARDRGPADTQYF.

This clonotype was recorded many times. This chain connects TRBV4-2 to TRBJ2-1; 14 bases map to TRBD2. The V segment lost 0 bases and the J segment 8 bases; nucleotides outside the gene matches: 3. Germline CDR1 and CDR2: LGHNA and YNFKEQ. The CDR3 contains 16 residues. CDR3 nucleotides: TGTGCCAGCAGCCAAGAGACTAGCGGGAGGGCGGATGAGCAGTTCTTC. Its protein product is CASSQETSGRADEQFF.

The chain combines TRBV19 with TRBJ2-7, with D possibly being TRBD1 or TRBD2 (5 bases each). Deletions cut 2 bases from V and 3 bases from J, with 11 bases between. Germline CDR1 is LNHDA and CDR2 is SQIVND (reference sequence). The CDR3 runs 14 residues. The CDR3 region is CASSIRRGLYEQYF. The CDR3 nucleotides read TGTGCCAGTAGTATACGACGGGGCCTCTACGAGCAGTACTTC.

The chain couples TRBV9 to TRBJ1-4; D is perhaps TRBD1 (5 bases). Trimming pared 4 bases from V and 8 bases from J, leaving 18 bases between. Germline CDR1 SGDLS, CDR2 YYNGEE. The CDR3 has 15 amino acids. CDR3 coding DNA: TGTGCCAGCAGCTCCCGCAGCTTGGGGGACGAAAAACTGTTTTTT. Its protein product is CASSSRSLGDEKLFF.

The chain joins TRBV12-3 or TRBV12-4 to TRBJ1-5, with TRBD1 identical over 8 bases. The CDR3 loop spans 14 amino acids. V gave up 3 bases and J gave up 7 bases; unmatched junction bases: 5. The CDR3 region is CASSLATGEQPQHF. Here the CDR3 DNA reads TGTGCCAGCAGTTTGGCGACAGGGGAACAGCCCCAGCATTTT.